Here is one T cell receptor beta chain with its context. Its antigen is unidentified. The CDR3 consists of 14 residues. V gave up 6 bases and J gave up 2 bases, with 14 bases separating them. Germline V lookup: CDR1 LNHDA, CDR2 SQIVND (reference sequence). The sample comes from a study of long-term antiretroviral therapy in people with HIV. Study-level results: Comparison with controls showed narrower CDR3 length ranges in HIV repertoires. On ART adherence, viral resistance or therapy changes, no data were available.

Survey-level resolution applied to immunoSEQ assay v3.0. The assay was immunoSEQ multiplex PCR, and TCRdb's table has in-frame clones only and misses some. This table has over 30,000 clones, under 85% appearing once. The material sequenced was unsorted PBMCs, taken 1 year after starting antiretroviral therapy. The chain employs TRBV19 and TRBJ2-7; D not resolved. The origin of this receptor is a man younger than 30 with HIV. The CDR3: CASRDRGPTYEQYF. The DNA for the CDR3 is TGTGCCAGTAGGGACCGAGGACCGACCTACGAGCAGTACTTC. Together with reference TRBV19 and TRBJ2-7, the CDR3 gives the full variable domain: DGGITQSPKYLFRKEGQNVTLSCEQNLNHDAMYWYRQDPGQGLRLIYYSQIVNDFQKGDIAEGYSVSREKKESFPLTVTSAQKNPTAFYLCASRDRGPTYEQYFGPGTRLTVT.